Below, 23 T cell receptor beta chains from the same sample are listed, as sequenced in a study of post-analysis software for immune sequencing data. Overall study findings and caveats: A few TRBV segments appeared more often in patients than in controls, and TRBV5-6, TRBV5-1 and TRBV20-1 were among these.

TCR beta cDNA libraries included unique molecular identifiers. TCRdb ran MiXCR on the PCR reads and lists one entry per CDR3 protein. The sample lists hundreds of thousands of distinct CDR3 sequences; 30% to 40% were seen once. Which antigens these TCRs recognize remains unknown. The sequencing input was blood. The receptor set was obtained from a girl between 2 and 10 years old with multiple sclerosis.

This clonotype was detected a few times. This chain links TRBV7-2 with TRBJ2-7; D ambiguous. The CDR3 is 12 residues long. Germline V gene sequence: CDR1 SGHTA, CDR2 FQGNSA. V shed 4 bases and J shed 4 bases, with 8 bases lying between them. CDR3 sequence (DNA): TGTGCCAGCAGCTCGCTCCCTTACGAGCAGTACTTC. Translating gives CASSSLPYEQYF.

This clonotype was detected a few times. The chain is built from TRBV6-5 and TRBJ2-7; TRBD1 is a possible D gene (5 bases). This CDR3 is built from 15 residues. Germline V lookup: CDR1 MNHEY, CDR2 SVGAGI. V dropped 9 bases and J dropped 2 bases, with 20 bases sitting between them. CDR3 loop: CASHNPRAIPYEQYF. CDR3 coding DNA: TGTGCCAGTCACAATCCCAGGGCAATTCCCTACGAGCAGTACTTC.

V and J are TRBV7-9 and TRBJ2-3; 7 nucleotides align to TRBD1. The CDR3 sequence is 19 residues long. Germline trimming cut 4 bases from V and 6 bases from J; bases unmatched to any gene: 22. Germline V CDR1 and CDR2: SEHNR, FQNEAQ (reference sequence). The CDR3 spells CASSSPMVFGAGGADTQYF. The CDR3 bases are TGTGCCAGCAGCTCACCGATGGTATTTGGGGCAGGGGGAGCGGATACGCAGTATTTT.

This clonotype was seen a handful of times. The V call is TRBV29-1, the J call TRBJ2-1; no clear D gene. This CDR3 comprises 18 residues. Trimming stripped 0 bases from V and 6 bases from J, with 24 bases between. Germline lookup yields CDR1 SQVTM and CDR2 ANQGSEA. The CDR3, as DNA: TGCAGCGTTGAAGATTTCACAGCCGCCCCAAGGGAACCCAATGAGCAGTTCTTC. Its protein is CSVEDFTAAPREPNEQFF.

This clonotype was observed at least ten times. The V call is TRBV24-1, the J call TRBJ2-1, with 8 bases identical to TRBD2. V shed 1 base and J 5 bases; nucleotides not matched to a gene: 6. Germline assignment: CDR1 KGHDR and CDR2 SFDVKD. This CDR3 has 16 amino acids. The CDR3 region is CATSDLRAGGHNEQFF. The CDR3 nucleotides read TGTGCCACCAGTGATTTAAGGGCGGGGGGACACAATGAGCAGTTCTTC.

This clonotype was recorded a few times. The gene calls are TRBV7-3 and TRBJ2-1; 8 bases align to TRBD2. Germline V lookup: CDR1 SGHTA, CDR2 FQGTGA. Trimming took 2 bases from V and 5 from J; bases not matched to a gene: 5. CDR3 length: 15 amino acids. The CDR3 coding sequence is TGTGCCAGCAGCTTATACGGGAGGGGGGACAATGAGCAGTTCTTC. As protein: CASSLYGRGDNEQFF.

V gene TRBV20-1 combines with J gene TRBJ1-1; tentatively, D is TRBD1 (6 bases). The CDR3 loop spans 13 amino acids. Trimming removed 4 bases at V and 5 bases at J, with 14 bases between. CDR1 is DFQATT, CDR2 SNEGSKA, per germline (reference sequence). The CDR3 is CSAIRTVPTEAFF. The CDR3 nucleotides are TGCAGTGCTATTAGGACAGTCCCAACTGAAGCTTTCTTT.

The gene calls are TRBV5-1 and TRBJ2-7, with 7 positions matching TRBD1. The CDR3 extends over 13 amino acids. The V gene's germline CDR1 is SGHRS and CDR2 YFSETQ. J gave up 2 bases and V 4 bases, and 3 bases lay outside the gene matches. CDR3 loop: CASSVGQPYEQYF. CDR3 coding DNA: TGCGCCAGCAGCGTGGGACAGCCCTACGAGCAGTACTTC.

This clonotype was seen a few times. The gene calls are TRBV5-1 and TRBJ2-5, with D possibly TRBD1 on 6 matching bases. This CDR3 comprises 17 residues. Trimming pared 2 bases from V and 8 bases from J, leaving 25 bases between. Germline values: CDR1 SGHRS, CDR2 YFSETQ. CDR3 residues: CASSFESPGQIRETQYF. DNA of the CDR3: TGCGCCAGCAGCTTTGAATCCCCGGGACAAATAAGGGAAACCCAGTACTTC.

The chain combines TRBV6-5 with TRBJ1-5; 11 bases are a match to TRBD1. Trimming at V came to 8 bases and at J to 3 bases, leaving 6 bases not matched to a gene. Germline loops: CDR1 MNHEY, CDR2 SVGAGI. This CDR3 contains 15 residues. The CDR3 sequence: CASSSDRGLNQPQHF. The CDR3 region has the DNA TGTGCCAGCTCCTCGGACAGGGGGCTCAATCAGCCCCAGCATTTT.

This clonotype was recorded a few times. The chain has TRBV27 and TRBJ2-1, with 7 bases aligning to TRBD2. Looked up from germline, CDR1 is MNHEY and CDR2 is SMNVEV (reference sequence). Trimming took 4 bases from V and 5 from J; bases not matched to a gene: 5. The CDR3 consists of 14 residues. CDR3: CASSWGGADNEQFF. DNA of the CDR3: TGTGCCAGCAGTTGGGGGGGAGCGGACAATGAGCAGTTCTTC.

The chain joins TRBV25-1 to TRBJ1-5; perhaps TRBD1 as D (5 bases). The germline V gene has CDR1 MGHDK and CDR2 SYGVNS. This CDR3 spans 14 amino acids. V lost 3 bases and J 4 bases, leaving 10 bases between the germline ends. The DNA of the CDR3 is TGTGCCAGCAGTGACACACGGGGGAATCAGCCCCAGCATTTT. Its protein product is CASSDTRGNQPQHF. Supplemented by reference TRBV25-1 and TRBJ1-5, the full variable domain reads EADIYQTPRYLVIGTGKKITLECSQTMGHDKMYWYQQDPGMELHLIHYSYGVNSTEKGDLSSESTVSRIRTEHFPLTLESARPSHTSQYLCASSDTRGNQPQHFGDGTRLSIL.

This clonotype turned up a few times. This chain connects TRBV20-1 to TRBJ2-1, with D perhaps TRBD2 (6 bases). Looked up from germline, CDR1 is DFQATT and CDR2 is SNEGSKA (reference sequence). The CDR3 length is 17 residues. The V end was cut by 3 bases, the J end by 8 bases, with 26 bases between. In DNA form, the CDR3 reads TGCAGTGCTAGCGACTCTAGCGTTTGGGTAATTGGCGATGAGCAGTTCTTC. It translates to CSASDSSVWVIGDEQFF.

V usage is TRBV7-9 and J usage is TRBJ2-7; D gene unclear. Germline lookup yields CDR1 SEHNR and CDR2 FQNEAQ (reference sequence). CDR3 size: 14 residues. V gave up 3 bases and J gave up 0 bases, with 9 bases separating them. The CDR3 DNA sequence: TGTGCCAGCAGCTTGTACGACCGCTCCTACGAGCAGTACTTC. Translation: CASSLYDRSYEQYF.

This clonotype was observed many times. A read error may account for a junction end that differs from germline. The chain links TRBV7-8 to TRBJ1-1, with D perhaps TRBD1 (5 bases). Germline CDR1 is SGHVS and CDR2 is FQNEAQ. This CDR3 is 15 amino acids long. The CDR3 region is CASSLWRGLKTEAFF. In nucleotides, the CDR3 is TGTGCCAGCAGCTTATGGAGGGGACTGAAAACTGAAGCTTTCTTT.

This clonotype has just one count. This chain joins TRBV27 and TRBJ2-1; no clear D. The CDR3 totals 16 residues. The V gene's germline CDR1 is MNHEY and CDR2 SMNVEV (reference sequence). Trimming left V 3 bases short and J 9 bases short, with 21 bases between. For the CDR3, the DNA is TGTGCCAGCAGTTTCCAACCCGGACCGATACTCGGTGAGCAGTTCTTC. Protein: CASSFQPGPILGEQFF.

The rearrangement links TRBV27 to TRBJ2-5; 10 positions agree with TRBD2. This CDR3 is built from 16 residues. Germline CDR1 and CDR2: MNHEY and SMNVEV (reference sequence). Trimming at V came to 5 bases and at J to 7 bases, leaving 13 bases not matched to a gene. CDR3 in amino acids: CASSLVLTSGKATQYF. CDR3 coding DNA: TGTGCCAGCAGTCTCGTACTCACTAGCGGGAAGGCGACCCAGTACTTC.

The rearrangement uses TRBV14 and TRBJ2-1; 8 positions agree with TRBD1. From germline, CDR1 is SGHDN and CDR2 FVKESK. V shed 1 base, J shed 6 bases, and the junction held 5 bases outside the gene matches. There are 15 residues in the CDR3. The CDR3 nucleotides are TGTGCCAGCAGCCAAGCCCAGGGGGCGGTCAATGAGCAGTTCTTC. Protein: CASSQAQGAVNEQFF.

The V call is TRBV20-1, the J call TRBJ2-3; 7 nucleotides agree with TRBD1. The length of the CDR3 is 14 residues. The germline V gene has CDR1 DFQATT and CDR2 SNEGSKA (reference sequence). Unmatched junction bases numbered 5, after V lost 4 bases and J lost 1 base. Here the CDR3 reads CSAIRDSGTDTQYF. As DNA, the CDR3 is TGCAGTGCTATAAGGGACAGCGGCACAGATACGCAGTATTTT.

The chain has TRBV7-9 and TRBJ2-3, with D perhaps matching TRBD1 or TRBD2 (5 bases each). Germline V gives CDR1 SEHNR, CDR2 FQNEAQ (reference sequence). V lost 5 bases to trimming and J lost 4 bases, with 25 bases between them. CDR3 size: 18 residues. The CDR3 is CASSRGVSTVGRSDTQYF. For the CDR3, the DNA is TGTGCCAGCAGCCGAGGGGTTTCCACTGTCGGCAGGTCAGATACGCAGTATTTT.

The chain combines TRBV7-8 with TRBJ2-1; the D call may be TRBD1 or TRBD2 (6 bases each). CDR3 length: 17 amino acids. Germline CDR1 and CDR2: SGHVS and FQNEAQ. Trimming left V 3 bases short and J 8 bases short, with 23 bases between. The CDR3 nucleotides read TGTGCCAGCAGCTTCAGTGGAACAGGGTGGAGGGACGATGAGCAGTTCTTC. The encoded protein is CASSFSGTGWRDDEQFF.

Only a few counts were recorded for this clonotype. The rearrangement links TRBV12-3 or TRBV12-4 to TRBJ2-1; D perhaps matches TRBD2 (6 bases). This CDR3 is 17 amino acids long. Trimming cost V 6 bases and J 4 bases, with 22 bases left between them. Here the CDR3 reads CASRFSLGTLNYNEQFF. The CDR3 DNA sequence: TGTGCCAGCAGATTTTCCCTTGGGACTCTAAATTACAATGAGCAGTTCTTC.

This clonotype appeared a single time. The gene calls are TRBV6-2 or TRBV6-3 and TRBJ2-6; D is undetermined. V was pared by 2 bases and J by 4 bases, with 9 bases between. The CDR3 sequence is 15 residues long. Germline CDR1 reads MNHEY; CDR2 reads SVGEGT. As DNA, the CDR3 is TGTGCCAGCAGTTACGTGGTATCGGGGGCCAACGTCCTGACTTTC. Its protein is CASSYVVSGANVLTF.